Listed below are T cell receptor beta chains from one sample, sequenced in a study of T cell changes during pregnancy in multiple sclerosis. Produced via immunoSEQ multiplex PCR; TCRdb's table is partial and in-frame only. The table shows tens of thousands of clones, with about 91% occurring only once. Sequences were derived from CD4+ T cells from peripheral blood mononuclear cells, sampled before pregnancy. These receptors all stem from a female donor with multiple sclerosis, enrolled in a pregnancy study. Both conserved end residues are part of each CDR3. D genes are given only for firm matches. Clone sizes are given selectively: once, few, many, or a class where the clone is expanded.

J gene	V gene	clone size	D gene	CDR3 protein	CDR3 DNA
TRBJ1-1	TRBV5-4	.	TRBD1	CASRRGQGANTEAFF	TGTGCCAGCAGACGGGGACAGGGGGCGAACACTGAAGCTTTCTTT
TRBJ1-1	TRBV11-2	once	.	CASKKSGGNTEAFF	TGTGCCAGCAAAAAATCCGGGGGAAACACTGAAGCTTTCTTT
TRBJ1-2	TRBV19	.	.	CASSIRGVGGETNYGYTF	TGTGCCAGTAGTATACGGGGAGTCGGTGGGGAGACTAACTATGGCTACACCTTC
TRBJ2-1	TRBV14	once	TRBD2	CASSQGPSGYNEQFF	TGTGCCAGCAGCCAAGGGCCTAGCGGGTACAATGAGCAGTTCTTC
TRBJ2-3	TRBV5-1	.	.	CASSPDWADTQYF	TGCGCCAGCAGCCCGGACTGGGCGGATACGCAGTATTTT
TRBJ1-5	TRBV30	.	TRBD1	CAWSSQGGQPQHF	TGTGCCTGGAGTTCCCAGGGGGGTCAGCCCCAGCATTTT
TRBJ2-1	TRBV5-6	once	.	CASSWRGKGPYNEQFF	TGTGCCAGCAGCTGGAGGGGCAAGGGCCCCTACAATGAGCAGTTCTTC
TRBJ1-2	TRBV29-1	.	TRBD1	CSAKGDRTNYGYTF	TGCAGCGCCAAAGGGGACAGGACTAACTATGGCTACACCTTC
TRBJ1-5	TRBV29-1	.	.	CSVGDWGGNQPQHF	TGCAGCGTTGGGGACTGGGGAGGCAATCAGCCCCAGCATTTT
TRBJ2-7	TRBV14	.	.	CASSQVRGFYEQYF	TGTGCCAGCAGCCAAGTCAGGGGATTTTACGAGCAGTACTTC
TRBJ2-1	TRBV28	.	.	CASSPTGSGYNEQFF	TGTGCCAGCAGCCCTACCGGTAGCGGCTACAATGAGCAGTTCTTC
TRBJ2-7	TRBV6-5	.	TRBD1	CASGGNRGYEQYF	TGTGCCAGCGGTGGAAACAGGGGTTACGAGCAGTACTTC
TRBJ2-7	TRBV19	.	.	CASTSGQGLSYEQYF	.
TRBJ2-2	TRBV4-2	.	.	CASSQGGGPSGELFF	TGTGCCAGCAGCCAAGGGGGGGGCCCAAGCGGGGAGCTGTTTTTT
TRBJ2-5	TRBV5-1	.	TRBD2	CASCAGGQQETQYF	TGCGCCAGCTGCGCGGGGGGGCAACAAGAGACCCAGTACTTC
TRBJ2-7	TRBV7-2	.	TRBD2	CASSSHSGGSYEQYF	TGTGCCAGCAGCTCCCATAGCGGGGGGTCCTACGAGCAGTACTTC
TRBJ1-2	TRBV19	.	.	CASSMRGHYGYTF	TGTGCCAGTAGTATGCGGGGGCACTATGGCTACACCTTC
TRBJ2-1	TRBV5-4	.	TRBD2	CASTGLAGSYNEQFF	TGTGCCAGCACCGGACTAGCGGGCTCCTACAATGAGCAGTTCTTC
TRBJ1-4	TRBV6-5	.	.	CASRRGWTNEKLFF	TGTGCCAGCAGGCGGGGATGGACTAATGAAAAACTGTTTTTT
TRBJ2-7	TRBV5-6	.	.	CASSLVFREQYF	TGTGCCAGCAGCTTGGTCTTCCGCGAGCAGTACTTC
TRBJ1-2	TRBV13	.	.	CASSPPGTPKKSDYTF	TGTGCCAGCAGCCCCCCAGGAACACCGAAAAAAAGTGACTACACCTTC
TRBJ1-1	TRBV7-3	.	.	CASSPRRTAEAFF	TGTGCCAGCAGCCCGAGGCGGACAGCTGAAGCTTTCTTT
TRBJ1-6	TRBV27	.	TRBD1	CASSPDRGNSPLHF	TGTGCCAGCAGTCCTGACAGGGGTAATTCACCCCTCCACTTT
TRBJ1-1	TRBV19	.	.	CASSIDPGTLNTEAFF	TGTGCCAGTAGTATAGATCCAGGGACATTGAACACTGAAGCTTTCTTT
TRBJ1-2	TRBV5-6	.	TRBD1	CASSLYSSSATGDGYTF	TGTGCCAGCAGCTTGTACTCCTCCTCGGCGACAGGGGATGGCTACACCTTC
TRBJ1-2	TRBV6-5	.	.	CASSYSANYGYTF	TGTGCCAGCAGTTACAGCGCGAACTATGGCTACACCTTC
TRBJ2-3	TRBV27	.	TRBD2	CASSMTSGGLTDTQYF	TGTGCCAGCAGTATGACTAGCGGGGGCCTAACAGATACGCAGTATTTT
TRBJ2-7	TRBV6-1	.	.	CASSGQGTEEQYF	TGTGCCAGCAGTGGGCAGGGTACGGAGGAGCAGTACTTC
TRBJ2-5	TRBV6-1	.	TRBD2	CASSGGGPEETQYF	TGTGCCAGCAGTGGCGGGGGGCCCGAAGAGACCCAGTACTTC
TRBJ1-3	TRBV30	.	.	CASHYRRSNTIYF	TGTGCCTCGCACTATCGACGGTCAAACACCATATATTTT
TRBJ1-6	TRBV7-2	.	TRBD1	CASSLRQGVRGNSPLHF	TGTGCCAGCAGCTTGAGGCAGGGGGTACGAGGGAATTCACCCCTCCACTTT
TRBJ1-3	TRBV5-4	.	TRBD1	CASSSGQDKSLHTIYF	TGTGCCAGCAGCTCGGGACAGGATAAGTCTCTACACACCATATATTTT
TRBJ1-4	TRBV7-2	.	TRBD1	CASSPEQGGEKLFF	TGTGCCAGCAGCCCCGAACAGGGGGGTGAAAAACTGTTTTTT
TRBJ2-3	TRBV4-2	few	TRBD2	CASSQTQTSGADTQYF	TGTGCCAGCAGCCAAACACAGACTAGCGGTGCGGATACGCAGTATTTT
TRBJ1-1	TRBV7-2	.	TRBD1	CASRNRGFMNTEAFF	TGTGCCAGTAGAAACAGGGGTTTCATGAACACTGAAGCTTTCTTT
TRBJ1-1	TRBV7-2	.	.	CASSSFRGTEAFF	TGTGCCAGCAGCTCATTCAGGGGCACTGAAGCTTTCTTT
TRBJ1-5	TRBV6-1	.	TRBD1	CASSEGQGQNQPQHF	TGTGCCAGCAGCGAGGGACAGGGGCAAAATCAGCCCCAGCATTTT
TRBJ1-6	TRBV7-9	once	.	CASSLDGSPLHF	TGTGCCAGCAGCTTAGACGGTTCACCCCTCCACTTT
TRBJ1-2	TRBV18	.	.	CASSGTGRSHPYGYTF	TGTGCCAGCTCGGGAACAGGCCGGTCCCACCCCTATGGCTACACCTTC
TRBJ2-1	TRBV7-3	.	.	CASSPTLRIGSYNEQFF	TGTGCCAGCAGCCCGACCCTTCGTATCGGGTCCTACAATGAGCAGTTCTTC
TRBJ2-3	TRBV5-6	.	.	CASSYEPAWSTDTQYF	TGTGCCAGCAGCTATGAGCCCGCCTGGAGCACAGATACGCAGTATTTT
TRBJ1-3	TRBV6-6	once	.	CATSGNTIYF	TGTGCCACCTCCGGAAACACCATATATTTT
TRBJ2-2	TRBV18	.	TRBD2	CASSPGLAGASGELFF	TGTGCCAGCTCACCTGGACTAGCGGGGGCATCCGGGGAGCTGTTTTTT
TRBJ1-1	TRBV5-1	few	.	CASSRSNTEAFF	TGCGCCAGCAGCCGGTCGAACACTGAAGCTTTCTTT
TRBJ1-2	TRBV28	.	.	CASSSPRGANYGYTF	TGTGCCAGCAGTTCCCCCAGGGGAGCTAACTATGGCTACACCTTC
TRBJ2-2	TRBV5-6	.	TRBD2	CASSPSGGGTGELFF	TGTGCCAGCAGCCCTAGCGGGGGCGGGACCGGGGAGCTGTTTTTT
TRBJ2-2	TRBV5-6	.	.	CASSLTGYTGELFF	TGTGCCAGCAGCTTAACAGGCTACACCGGGGAGCTGTTTTTT
TRBJ1-1	TRBV6-1	.	.	CASSVGFQGAFF	TGTGCCAGCAGTGTAGGATTCCAGGGAGCTTTCTTT
TRBJ1-2	TRBV4-1	once	.	CASSQGGGRNYGYTF	TGCGCCAGCAGCCAAGGGGGGGGGAGGAACTATGGCTACACCTTC
TRBJ2-7	TRBV19	.	.	CASSMVQRNSYEQYF	TGTGCCAGTAGTATGGTTCAGCGGAACTCCTACGAGCAGTACTTC
TRBJ2-7	TRBV5-1	.	TRBD1	CASSKWTGDYEQYF	TGCGCCAGCAGCAAATGGACAGGAGACTACGAGCAGTACTTC
TRBJ2-7	TRBV29-1	.	TRBD1	CSAGQTSYEQYF	TGCAGCGCGGGACAGACCTCCTACGAGCAGTACTTC
TRBJ1-6	TRBV21-1	.	.	CASSKKSETGKDSPLHF	TGTGCCAGCAGCAAAAAATCCGAGACAGGGAAAGATTCACCCCTCCACTTT